This T cell receptor (beta chain) was captured in a study of blood T cell repertoires in COVID-19. Grouping used clinical history reported by participants in a survey and questionnaire. Clones were sequenced by immunoSEQ multiplex PCR, and TCRdb holds only the in-frame ones, with some missing. This repertoire shows approximately 290,000 clones, roughly 85% found once; its top ten account for roughly 4.3%. CDR1 is SGDLS and CDR2 is YYNGEE in the germline V gene. CDR3 size: 12 residues. V lost 3 bases, J lost 5 bases, and 8 bases lay in between. As regards this clone: The same CDR3 can be traced to other DNA sequences in this sample.

This chain uses TRBV9 with TRBJ1-1, with no clear D. The sample taken for sequencing was PBMCs or T cells enriched from blood (not recorded which). This receptor was taken from a woman aged 25 to 39 who had recovered from COVID-19. This CDR3 is CASSEGGTEAFF. Here the CDR3 DNA reads TGTGCCAGCAGCGAGGGAGGGACTGAAGCTTTCTTT. The variable domain in full, with the rest retrieved from reference TRBV9 and TRBJ1-1, is DSGVTQTPKHLITATGQRVTLRCSPRSGDLSVYWYQQSLDQGLQFLIQYYNGEERAKGNILERFSAQQFPDLHSELNLSSLELGDSALYFCASSEGGTEAFFGQGTRLTVV.